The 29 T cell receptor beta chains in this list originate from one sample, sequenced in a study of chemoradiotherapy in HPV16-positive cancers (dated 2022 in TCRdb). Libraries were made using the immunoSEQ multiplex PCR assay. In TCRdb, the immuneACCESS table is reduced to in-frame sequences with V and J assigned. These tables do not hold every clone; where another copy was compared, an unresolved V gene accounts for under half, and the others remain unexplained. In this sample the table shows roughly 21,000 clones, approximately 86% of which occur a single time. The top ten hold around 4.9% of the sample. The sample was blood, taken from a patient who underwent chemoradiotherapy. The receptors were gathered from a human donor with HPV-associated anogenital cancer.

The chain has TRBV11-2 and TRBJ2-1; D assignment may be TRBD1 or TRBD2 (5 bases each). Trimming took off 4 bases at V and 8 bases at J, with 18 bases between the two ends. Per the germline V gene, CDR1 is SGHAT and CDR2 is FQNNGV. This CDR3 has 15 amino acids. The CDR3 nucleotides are TGTGCCAGCAGCTGGGACCGAGGAGGTAGGGATGAGCAGTTCTTC. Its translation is CASSWDRGGRDEQFF. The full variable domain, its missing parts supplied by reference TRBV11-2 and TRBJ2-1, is EAGVAQSPRYKIIEKRQSVAFWCNPISGHATLYWYQQILGQGPKLLIQFQNNGVVDDSQLPKDRFSAERLKGVDSTLKIQPAKLEDSAVYLCASSWDRGGRDEQFFGPGTRLTVL.

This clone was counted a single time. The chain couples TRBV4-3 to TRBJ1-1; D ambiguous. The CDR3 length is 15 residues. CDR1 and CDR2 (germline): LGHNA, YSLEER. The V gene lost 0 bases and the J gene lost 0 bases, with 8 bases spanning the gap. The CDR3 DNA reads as TGCGCCAGCAGCCAAGATGGCGGGGTGAACACTGAAGCTTTCTTT. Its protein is CASSQDGGVNTEAFF.

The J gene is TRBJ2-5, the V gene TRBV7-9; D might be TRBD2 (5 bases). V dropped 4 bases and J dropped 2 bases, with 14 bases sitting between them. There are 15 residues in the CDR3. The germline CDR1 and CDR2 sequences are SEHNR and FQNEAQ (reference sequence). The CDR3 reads CASSSPRGQQETQYF. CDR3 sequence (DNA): TGTGCCAGCAGCTCGCCCAGAGGGCAGCAAGAGACCCAGTACTTC.

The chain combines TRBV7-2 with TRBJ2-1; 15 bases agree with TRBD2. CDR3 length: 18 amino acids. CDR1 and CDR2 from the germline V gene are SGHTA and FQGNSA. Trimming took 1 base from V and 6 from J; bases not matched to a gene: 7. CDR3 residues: CASSLEGTSGRWSNEQFF. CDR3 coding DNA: TGTGCCAGCAGCTTAGAAGGGACTAGCGGGAGGTGGAGCAATGAGCAGTTCTTC.

CDR3 nucleotides: TGTGCCAGCAGTACTTTTGGGACAGGGGGCGAGGGCTACACCTTC. This codes for CASSTFGTGGEGYTF. This chain uses TRBV6-1 with TRBJ1-2; 12 nucleotides line up with TRBD1. Trimming removed 5 bases from V and 8 bases from J; junction bases left unmatched: 9. The V gene's germline CDR1 is MNHNS and CDR2 SASEGT. The CDR3 runs 15 residues.

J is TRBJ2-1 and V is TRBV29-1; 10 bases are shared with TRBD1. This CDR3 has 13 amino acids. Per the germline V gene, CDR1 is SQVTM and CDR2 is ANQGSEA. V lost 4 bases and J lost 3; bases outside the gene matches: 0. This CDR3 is CSVGTGGYNEQFF. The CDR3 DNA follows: TGCAGCGTTGGGACAGGGGGCTACAATGAGCAGTTCTTC.

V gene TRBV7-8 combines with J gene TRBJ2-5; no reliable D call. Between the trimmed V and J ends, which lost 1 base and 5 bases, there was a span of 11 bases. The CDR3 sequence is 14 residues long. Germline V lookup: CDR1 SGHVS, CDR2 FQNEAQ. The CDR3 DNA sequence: TGTGCCAGCAGCTTAGTAGGCGGTGGGGAGACCCAGTACTTC. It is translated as CASSLVGGGETQYF.

CDR3 protein: CSVEMTGGEQYF. CDR3 nucleotides: TGCAGCGTTGAAATGACAGGGGGCGAGCAGTACTTC. The gene calls are TRBV29-1 and TRBJ2-7; 9 positions match TRBD1. This CDR3 has 12 amino acids. CDR1 and CDR2 from the germline V gene are SQVTM and ANQGSEA. V gave up 2 bases and J gave up 6 bases; unmatched junction bases: 2.

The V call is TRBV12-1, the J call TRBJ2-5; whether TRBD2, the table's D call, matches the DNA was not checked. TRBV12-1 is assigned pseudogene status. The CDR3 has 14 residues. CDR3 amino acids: CASSPSGGKETQYF. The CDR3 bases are TGTGCCAGCAGTCCTAGCGGGGGGAAAGAGACCCAGTACTTC.

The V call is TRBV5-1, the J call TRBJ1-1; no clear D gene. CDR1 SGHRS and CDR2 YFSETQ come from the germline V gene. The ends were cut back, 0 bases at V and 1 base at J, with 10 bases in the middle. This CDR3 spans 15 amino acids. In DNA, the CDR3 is TGCGCCAGCAGCTTGGATGGAAGTCCGAACACTGAAGCTTTCTTT. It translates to CASSLDGSPNTEAFF.

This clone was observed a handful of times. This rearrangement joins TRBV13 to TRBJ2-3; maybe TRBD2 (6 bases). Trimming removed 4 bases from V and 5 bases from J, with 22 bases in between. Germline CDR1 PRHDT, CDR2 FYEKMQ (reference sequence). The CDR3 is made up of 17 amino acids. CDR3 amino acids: CASSSWTLARGVDTQYF. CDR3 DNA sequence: TGTGCCAGCAGCTCCTGGACTCTAGCGAGGGGAGTAGATACGCAGTATTTT.

The chain's CDR3 is CASSQAQLYTGELFF. Here the CDR3 DNA reads TGTGCCAGCAGCCAAGCACAACTTTACACCGGGGAGCTGTTTTTT. The chain couples TRBV14 to TRBJ2-2; no definite D call. Trimming pared 1 base from V and 3 bases from J, leaving 9 bases between. Germline assignment: CDR1 SGHDN and CDR2 FVKESK. The CDR3 spans 15 residues.

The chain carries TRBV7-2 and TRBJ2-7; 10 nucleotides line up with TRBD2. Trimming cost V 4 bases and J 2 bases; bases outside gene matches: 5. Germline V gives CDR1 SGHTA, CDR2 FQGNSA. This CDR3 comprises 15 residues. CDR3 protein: CASSSALAGAYEQYF. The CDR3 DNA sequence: TGTGCCAGCAGCTCAGCGCTAGCGGGAGCCTACGAGCAGTACTTC.

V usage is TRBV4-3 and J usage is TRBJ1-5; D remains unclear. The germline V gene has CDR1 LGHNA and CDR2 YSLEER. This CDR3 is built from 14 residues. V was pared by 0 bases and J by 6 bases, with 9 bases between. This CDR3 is CASSQDLVGQPQHF. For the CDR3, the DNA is TGCGCCAGCAGCCAAGATTTGGTGGGTCAGCCCCAGCATTTT.

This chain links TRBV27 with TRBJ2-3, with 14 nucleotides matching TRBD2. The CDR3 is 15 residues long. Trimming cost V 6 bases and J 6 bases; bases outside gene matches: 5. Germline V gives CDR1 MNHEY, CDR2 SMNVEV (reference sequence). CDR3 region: CASRTSGGAFDTQYF. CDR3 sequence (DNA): TGTGCCAGCAGGACTAGCGGGGGGGCCTTCGATACGCAGTATTTT.

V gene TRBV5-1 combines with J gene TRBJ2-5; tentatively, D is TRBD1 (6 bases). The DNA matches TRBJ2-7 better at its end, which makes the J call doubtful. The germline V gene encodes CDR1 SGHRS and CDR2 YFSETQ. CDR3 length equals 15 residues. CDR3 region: CASSLGQTNSYEQYF. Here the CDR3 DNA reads TGCGCCAGCAGCTTAGGACAGACAAATTCCTACGAGCAGTACTTC.

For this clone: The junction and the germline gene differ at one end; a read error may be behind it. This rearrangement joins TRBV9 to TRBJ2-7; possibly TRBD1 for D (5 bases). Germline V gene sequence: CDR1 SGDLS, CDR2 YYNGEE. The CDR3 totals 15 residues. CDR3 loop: CASSVSDRGTYGQYF. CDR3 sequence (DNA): TGTGCCAGCAGCGTATCCGATAGGGGAACCTACGGGCAGTACTTC.

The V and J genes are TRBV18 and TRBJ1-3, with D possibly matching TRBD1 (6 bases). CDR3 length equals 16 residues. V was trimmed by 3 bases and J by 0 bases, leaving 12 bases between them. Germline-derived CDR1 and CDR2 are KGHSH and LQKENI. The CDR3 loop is CASSPGRGYSGNTIYF. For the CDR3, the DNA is TGTGCCAGCTCACCGGGCAGGGGTTACTCTGGAAACACCATATATTTT.

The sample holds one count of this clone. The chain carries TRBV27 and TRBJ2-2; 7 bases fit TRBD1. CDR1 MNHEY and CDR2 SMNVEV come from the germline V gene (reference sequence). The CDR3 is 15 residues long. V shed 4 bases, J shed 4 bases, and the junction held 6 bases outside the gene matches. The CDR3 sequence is CASSSVGTATGELFF. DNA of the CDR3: TGTGCCAGCAGTTCCGTAGGGACAGCCACCGGGGAGCTGTTTTTT.

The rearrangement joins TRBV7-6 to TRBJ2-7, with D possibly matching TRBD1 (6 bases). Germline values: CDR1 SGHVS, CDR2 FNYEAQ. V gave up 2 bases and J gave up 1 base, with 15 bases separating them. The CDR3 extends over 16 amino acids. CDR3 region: CASSLRAGESSYEQYF. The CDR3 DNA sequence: TGTGCCAGCAGCTTAAGGGCAGGGGAAAGTTCCTACGAGCAGTACTTC.

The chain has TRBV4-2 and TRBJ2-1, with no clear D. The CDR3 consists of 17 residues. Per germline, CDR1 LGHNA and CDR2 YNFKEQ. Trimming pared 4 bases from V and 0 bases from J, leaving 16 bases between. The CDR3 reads CASSPQPQPGSYNEQFF. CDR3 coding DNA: TGTGCCAGCAGCCCCCAACCCCAACCAGGCTCCTACAATGAGCAGTTCTTC.

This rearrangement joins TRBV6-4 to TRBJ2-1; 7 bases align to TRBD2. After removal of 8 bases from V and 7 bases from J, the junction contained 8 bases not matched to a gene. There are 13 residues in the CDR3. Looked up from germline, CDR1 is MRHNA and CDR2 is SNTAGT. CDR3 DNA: TGTGCCAGCGGGGACTACCCTTGGAATGAGCAGTTCTTC. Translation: CASGDYPWNEQFF.

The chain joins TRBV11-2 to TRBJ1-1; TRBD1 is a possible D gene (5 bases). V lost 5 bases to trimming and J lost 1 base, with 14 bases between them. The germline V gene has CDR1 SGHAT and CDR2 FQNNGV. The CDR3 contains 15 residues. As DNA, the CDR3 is TGTGCCAGCAGCCCACCGGGACCGACGAACACTGAAGCTTTCTTT. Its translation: CASSPPGPTNTEAFF.

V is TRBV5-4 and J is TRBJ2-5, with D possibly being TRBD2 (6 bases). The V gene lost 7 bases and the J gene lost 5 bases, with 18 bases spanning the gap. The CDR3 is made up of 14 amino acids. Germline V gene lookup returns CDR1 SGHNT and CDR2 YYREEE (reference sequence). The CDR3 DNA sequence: TGTGCCAGCGCTAGTCAAGCTGGGGGGGAGACCCAGTACTTC. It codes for CASASQAGGETQYF.

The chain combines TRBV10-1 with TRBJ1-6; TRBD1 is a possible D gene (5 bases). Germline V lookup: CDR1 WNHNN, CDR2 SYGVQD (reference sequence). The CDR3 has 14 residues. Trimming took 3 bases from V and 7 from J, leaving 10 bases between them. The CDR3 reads CASSETGLNSPLHF. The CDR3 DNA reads TGCGCCAGCAGTGAAACAGGCCTGAATTCACCCCTCCACTTT.

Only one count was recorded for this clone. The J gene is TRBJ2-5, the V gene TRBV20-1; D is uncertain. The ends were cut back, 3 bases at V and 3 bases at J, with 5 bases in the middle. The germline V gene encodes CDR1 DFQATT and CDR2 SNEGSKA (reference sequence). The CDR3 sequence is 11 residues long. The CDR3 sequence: CSASLEETQYF. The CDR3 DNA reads TGCAGTGCTAGTCTAGAAGAGACCCAGTACTTC.

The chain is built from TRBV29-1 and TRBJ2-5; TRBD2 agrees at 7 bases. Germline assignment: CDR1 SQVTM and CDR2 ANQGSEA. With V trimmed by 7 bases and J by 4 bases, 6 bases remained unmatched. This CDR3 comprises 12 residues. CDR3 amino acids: CSAGASGETQYF. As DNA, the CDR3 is TGCAGCGCCGGAGCTAGCGGAGAGACCCAGTACTTC.

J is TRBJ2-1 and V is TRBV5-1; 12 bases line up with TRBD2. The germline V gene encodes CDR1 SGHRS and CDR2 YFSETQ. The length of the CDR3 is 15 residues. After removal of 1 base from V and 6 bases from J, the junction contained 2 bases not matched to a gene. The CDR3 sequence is CASSLPSGGANEQFF. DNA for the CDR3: TGCGCCAGCAGCTTGCCTAGCGGGGGGGCCAATGAGCAGTTCTTC.

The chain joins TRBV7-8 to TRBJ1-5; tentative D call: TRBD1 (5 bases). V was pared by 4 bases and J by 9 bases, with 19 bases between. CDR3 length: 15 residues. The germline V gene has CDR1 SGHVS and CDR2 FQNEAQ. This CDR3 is CASSSRRDSWGPQHF. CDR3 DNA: TGTGCCAGCAGCTCCCGGAGGGACTCTTGGGGGCCCCAGCATTTT.